Listed below are T cell receptor beta chains from one sample, sequenced in a study of cytomegalovirus exposure and HLA in healthy donors. TCRdb's copy holds only in-frame clones and misses some; the assay was immunoSEQ multiplex PCR. The sample yields about 220,000 clones, around 79% seen once. The specimen sequenced was PBMCs. Every receptor here comes from a male donor in good health and CMV-seronegative. Both conserved end residues are part of each CDR3. The D gene is left open where the match is weak. Size tells how often a clone was seen (once, few, many) or the class of an expanded clone, and some rows leave it out.

V gene	D gene	J gene	clone size	CDR3 protein	CDR3 DNA
TRBV4-3	-	TRBJ2-4	-	CASSQEGVLENIQYF	TGCGCCAGCAGCCAAGAAGGGGTGTTGGAAAACATTCAGTACTTC
TRBV29-1	-	TRBJ1-2	-	CSSGGGIGGYTF	TGCAGCTCCGGCGGGGGCATAGGTGGCTACACCTTC
TRBV28	-	TRBJ1-5	few	CASTRGGTRNQPQHF	TGTGCCAGCACAAGGGGCGGGACGCGGAATCAGCCCCAGCATTTT
TRBV30	-	TRBJ2-7	-	CAWGGSSYEQYF	TGTGCCTGGGGGGGGTCTTCCTACGAGCAGTACTTC
TRBV6-5	-	TRBJ1-4	-	CASSSRATNEKLFF	TGTGCCAGCAGTTCCCGGGCAACTAATGAAAAACTGTTTTTT
TRBV6-6	-	TRBJ1-5	-	CASSFGYGQPQHF	TGTGCCAGCAGCTTCGGCTACGGGCAGCCCCAGCATTTT
TRBV10-3	-	TRBJ2-1	-	CAISSGLRPEDEQFF	TGTGCCATCAGTTCAGGACTTCGGCCGGAGGATGAGCAGTTCTTC
TRBV5-1	-	TRBJ1-1	-	CASSQTGSGFRNTEAFF	TGCGCCAGCAGCCAGACAGGATCGGGATTTCGGAACACTGAAGCTTTCTTT
TRBV5-6	-	TRBJ2-7	-	CASSPAGQSYEQYF	TGTGCCAGCAGCCCGGCGGGGCAGTCCTACGAGCAGTACTTC
TRBV4-1	TRBD1	TRBJ2-1	-	CASSQEGGPAFTDEQFF	TGCGCCAGCAGCCAAGAAGGGGGCCCGGCCTTCACGGATGAGCAGTTCTTC
TRBV7-3	TRBD2	TRBJ2-1	-	CASSVLIAGGNEQFF	TGTGCCAGCAGCGTACTTATAGCGGGGGGCAATGAGCAGTTCTTC
TRBV19	-	TRBJ2-6	-	CASKLGGNPGANVLTF	TGTGCCAGTAAGTTAGGAGGGAATCCTGGGGCCAACGTCCTGACTTTC
TRBV4-2	TRBD1	TRBJ2-2	-	CASSQEPRGTGATGELFF	TGTGCCAGCAGCCAAGAGCCCCGCGGGACAGGTGCCACCGGGGAGCTGTTTTTT
TRBV27	TRBD1	TRBJ1-1	-	CASSLPGGNTEAFF	TGTGCCAGCAGTTTACCAGGGGGGAACACTGAAGCTTTCTTT
TRBV27	-	TRBJ2-2	-	CASSVITNTGELFF	TGTGCCAGCAGCGTAATAACGAACACCGGGGAGCTGTTTTTT
TRBV28	TRBD1	TRBJ1-1	once	CASTPLLDREGTEAFF	TGTGCCAGCACCCCGCTGTTGGACAGGGAGGGCACTGAAGCTTTCTTT
TRBV2	TRBD2	TRBJ2-1	-	CASSEEVAGPYNEQFF	TGTGCCAGCAGTGAAGAGGTAGCGGGGCCCTACAATGAGCAGTTCTTC
TRBV2	TRBD2	TRBJ2-2	-	CASSSREEIRELFF	TGTGCCAGCAGCTCCCGGGAGGAAATCCGGGAGCTGTTTTTT
TRBV6-5	TRBD1	TRBJ2-7	-	CASSYGRRGSYEQYF	TGTGCCAGCAGTTACGGCCGCAGGGGGTCCTACGAGCAGTACTTC
TRBV6-4	-	TRBJ1-1	-	CASRDTNRLSTEAFF	TGTGCCAGCAGAGATACTAACAGGTTGAGCACTGAAGCTTTCTTT
TRBV4-3	-	TRBJ2-1	-	CASSLQGKDEQFF	TGCGCCAGCAGCCTCCAGGGGAAAGATGAGCAGTTCTTC
TRBV9	TRBD2	TRBJ2-3	once	CASSVSTSGRDTQYF	TGTGCCAGCAGCGTGTCCACTAGCGGAAGAGATACGCAGTATTTT
TRBV5-4	-	TRBJ1-2	-	CASSSLEILGGYTF	TGTGCCAGCAGCAGCCTTGAGATCCTCGGGGGCTACACCTTC
TRBV19	TRBD1	TRBJ1-5	-	CASSPWRTGASNQPQHF	TGTGCCAGTAGTCCCTGGCGGACAGGGGCCAGCAATCAGCCCCAGCATTTT
TRBV5-8	TRBD1	TRBJ1-5	-	CASSFGTGGGNQPQHF	TGTGCCAGCAGCTTTGGGACAGGGGGCGGCAATCAGCCCCAGCATTTT
TRBV9	TRBD2	TRBJ2-1	-	CASSDSLGLADEQFF	TGTGCCAGCAGCGATTCACTGGGACTAGCAGATGAGCAGTTCTTC
TRBV2	TRBD2	TRBJ2-5	-	CASSSLLAGVKETQYF	TGTGCCAGCAGTTCATTACTAGCGGGAGTGAAGGAGACCCAGTACTTC
TRBV19	TRBD2	TRBJ2-5	-	CASSVGLGLFETQYF	TGTGCCAGTAGTGTTGGACTAGGCCTTTTTGAGACCCAGTACTTC
TRBV5-4	-	TRBJ2-7	-	CASSPRDKIYEQYF	TGTGCCAGCAGCCCCCGGGACAAGATCTACGAGCAGTACTTC
TRBV9	TRBD2	TRBJ2-3	-	CASSVTSGSSDTQYF	TGTGCCAGCAGCGTAACTAGCGGGAGTTCAGATACGCAGTATTTT
TRBV18	TRBD1	TRBJ1-4	-	CASSHPGQGGEKLFF	TGTGCCAGCTCACACCCGGGACAGGGAGGCGAAAAACTGTTTTTT
TRBV4-3	TRBD1	TRBJ2-7	-	CASSGHPGQAYEQYF	TGCGCCAGCAGCGGACACCCGGGACAGGCCTACGAGCAGTACTTC
TRBV5-1	-	TRBJ2-5	-	CASSLARGNRPGETQYF	TGCGCCAGCAGCTTGGCCCGAGGGAACCGGCCCGGAGAGACCCAGTACTTC
TRBV9	-	TRBJ2-7	-	CASSATGSYEQYF	TGTGCCAGCAGCGCGACAGGTTCTTACGAGCAGTACTTC
TRBV30	TRBD1	TRBJ1-4	few	CAWSAYRGEKLFF	TGTGCCTGGAGTGCTTACAGGGGCGAAAAACTGTTTTTT
TRBV30	TRBD1	TRBJ1-2	-	CACQGQDYGYTF	TGTGCCTGCCAGGGACAGGACTATGGCTACACCTTC
TRBV28	TRBD1	TRBJ2-5	-	CASSPPLTGLRETQYF	TGTGCCAGCAGTCCCCCCTTGACAGGGTTAAGAGAGACCCAGTACTTC
TRBV11-2	-	TRBJ1-1	-	CASSRPQAGTNTEAFF	TGTGCCAGCAGCCGACCCCAGGCGGGGACGAACACTGAAGCTTTCTTT
TRBV6-1	-	TRBJ2-7	-	CASSEVGQDDF	TGTGCCAGCAGTGAAGTCGGACAAGACGATTTC
TRBV14	TRBD2	TRBJ2-1	-	CASSQEIAGVGEQFF	TGTGCCAGCAGCCAAGAAATAGCGGGAGTTGGGGAGCAGTTCTTC
TRBV19	-	TRBJ2-2	-	CASSMPVRSRTGELFF	TGTGCCAGTAGTATGCCCGTGAGAAGTCGCACCGGGGAGCTGTTTTTT
TRBV7-9	-	TRBJ1-1	-	CASSVPRVHTEAFF	TGTGCCAGCAGCGTTCCCAGGGTGCACACTGAAGCTTTCTTT
TRBV7-9	TRBD1	TRBJ1-2	-	CASSPQGASGYTF	TGTGCCAGCAGCCCTCAGGGGGCTAGCGGCTACACCTTC
TRBV4-3	-	TRBJ1-6	-	CASSQGTPANSPLHF	TGCGCCAGCAGCCAGGGCACACCGGCGAATTCACCCCTCCACTTT
TRBV19	TRBD1	TRBJ2-7	once	CASSAQGQGVSYEQYF	TGTGCCAGTAGTGCCCAGGGACAGGGGGTGTCCTACGAGCAGTACTTC
TRBV5-1	TRBD1	TRBJ1-2	-	CASSLTPGQGYGYTF	TGCGCCAGCAGCCTAACCCCGGGACAGGGCTATGGCTACACCTTC
TRBV20-1	-	TRBJ1-2	-	CSARQNYGYTF	TGCAGTGCACGACAGAACTATGGCTACACCTTC
TRBV28	TRBD1	TRBJ2-3	few	CASSPTGRKGDTQYF	TGTGCCAGCAGTCCGACAGGGCGGAAGGGAGATACGCAGTATTTT
TRBV7-8	TRBD2	TRBJ2-7	-	CASSISGTRLNEQYF	TGTGCCAGCAGCATATCCGGGACTAGACTCAACGAGCAGTACTTC
TRBV29-1	TRBD2	TRBJ2-2	-	CSVEGLAGMNTGELFF	TGCAGCGTAGAGGGACTAGCGGGGATGAACACCGGGGAGCTGTTTTTT
TRBV5-8	-	TRBJ2-7	-	CASSFQGSGYEQYF	TGTGCCAGCAGCTTTCAGGGTAGCGGCTACGAGCAGTACTTC
TRBV6-1	-	TRBJ1-5	-	CASSERHMAGPQHF	TGTGCCAGCAGTGAACGGCATATGGCGGGGCCCCAGCATTTT
TRBV7-6	TRBD1	TRBJ1-4	-	CASSSTTGAGEKLFF	TGTGCCAGCAGCTCGACTACAGGGGCGGGTGAAAAACTGTTTTTT
TRBV28	-	TRBJ2-7	-	CASSSPRGKNEQYF	TGTGCCAGCAGTTCCCCTCGGGGAAAGAACGAGCAGTACTTC
TRBV27	-	TRBJ2-7	once	CACRQASSYEQYF	TGTGCCTGCCGACAGGCGAGCTCCTACGAGCAGTACTTC